This T cell receptor (beta chain) was sequenced during a study of CD8 T cells in ankylosing spondylitis. The authors made TCR beta libraries by quantitative 5'-RACE with molecular barcodes. TCRdb ran MiXCR on the 5' RACE reads and lists one entry per CDR3 protein. The profile shows over 400,000 distinct CDR3 sequences, about 25% of them singletons. Study-wide points: Reportedly, matched ankylosing spondylitis synovial fluid was significantly enriched for disease-linked clones. The study identified a TCR beta motif of roughly eight highly homologous variants that appeared characteristic of ankylosing spondylitis blood.

Trimming took 8 bases from V and 9 from J, leaving 20 bases between them. Looked up from germline, CDR1 is MDHEN and CDR2 is SYDVKM. The CDR3 spans 14 residues. With respect to this clonotype: Its antigen remains unknown.

Sequences were obtained from blood, either unsorted or a sorted T cell fraction (not recorded which). The chain carries TRBV28 and TRBJ2-1, with TRBD2 as a possible D gene (5 bases). This clonotype was obtained from a male donor with ankylosing spondylitis. The CDR3 loop is CASRGPGDVGEQFF. Written as DNA, the CDR3 is TGTGCCAGCCGCGGGCCCGGTGACGTGGGTGAGCAGTTCTTC.